The subject of this entry is one TCR beta chain. Its antigen is currently unknown. This specimen comes from a study of a mutant IDH1 vaccine in newly diagnosed glioma. Study at large: Vaccination started 4-6 weeks after radiotherapy alone, or with temozolomide cycles.

The CDR3 runs 13 residues. V was pared by 1 base and J by 8 bases, with 11 bases between. Germline V lookup: CDR1 SGHVS, CDR2 FQNEAQ. Points from the study as a whole: Pseudoprogression seemingly bore no relation to changes in top peripheral T cell clonotypes.

Sample time point: week 35, safety follow-up. Alongside topical imiquimod, each dose of vaccine comprised 300 ug of mutant IDH1 20-mer peptide. The study gave patients eight vaccinations in weeks 1, 3, 5, 7, 11, 15, 19, 23. Clones were read by immunoSEQ multiplex PCR, and TCRdb kept only the in-frame ones, dropping some. The sample has tens of thousands of clones; about four fifths are singletons. This specimen was PBMCs, taken from a glioma patient whose treatment included an IDH1 peptide vaccine. This sequence was found in a man aged 35 to 55 with glioma. Some clones in this sample may be carry-over from other donors' samples. The chain employs TRBV7-8 and TRBJ1-2; maybe TRBD1 (5 bases). CDR3 nucleotides: TGTGCCAGCAGCTTAGTCCAGGGTCGAGGCTACACCTTC. This codes for CASSLVQGRGYTF.